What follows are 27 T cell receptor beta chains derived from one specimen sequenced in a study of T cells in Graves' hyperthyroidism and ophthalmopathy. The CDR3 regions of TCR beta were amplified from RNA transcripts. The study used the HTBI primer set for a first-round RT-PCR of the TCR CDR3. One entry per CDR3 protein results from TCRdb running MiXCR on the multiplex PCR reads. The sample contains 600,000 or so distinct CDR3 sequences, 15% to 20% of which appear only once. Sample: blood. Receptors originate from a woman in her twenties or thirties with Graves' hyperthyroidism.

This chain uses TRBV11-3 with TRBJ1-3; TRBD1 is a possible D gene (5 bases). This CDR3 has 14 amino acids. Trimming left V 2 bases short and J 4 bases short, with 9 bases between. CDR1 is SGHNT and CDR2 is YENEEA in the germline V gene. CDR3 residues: CASSLTRTGNTIYF. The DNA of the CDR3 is TGTGCCAGCAGCTTAACCCGGACAGGAAACACCATATATTTT.

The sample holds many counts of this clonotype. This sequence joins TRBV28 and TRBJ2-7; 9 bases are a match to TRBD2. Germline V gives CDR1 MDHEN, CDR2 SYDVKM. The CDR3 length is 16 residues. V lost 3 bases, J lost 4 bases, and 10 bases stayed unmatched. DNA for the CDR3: TGTGCCAGCAGTTTGGGTCTAGCGGGATCGGGTTACGAGCAGTACTTC. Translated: CASSLGLAGSGYEQYF.

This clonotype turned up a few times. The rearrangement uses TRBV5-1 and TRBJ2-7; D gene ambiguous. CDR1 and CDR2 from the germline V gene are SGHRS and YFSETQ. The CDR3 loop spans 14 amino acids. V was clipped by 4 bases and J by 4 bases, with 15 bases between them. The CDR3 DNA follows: TGCGCCAGCAGCACCGATCGGAGTGGGTACGAGCAGTACTTC. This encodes CASSTDRSGYEQYF. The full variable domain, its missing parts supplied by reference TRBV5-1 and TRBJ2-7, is KAGVTQTPRYLIKTRGQQVTLSCSPISGHRSVSWYQQTPGQGLQFLFEYFSETQRNKGNFPGRFSGRQFSNSRSEMNVSTLELGDSALYLCASSTDRSGYEQYFGPGTRLTVT.

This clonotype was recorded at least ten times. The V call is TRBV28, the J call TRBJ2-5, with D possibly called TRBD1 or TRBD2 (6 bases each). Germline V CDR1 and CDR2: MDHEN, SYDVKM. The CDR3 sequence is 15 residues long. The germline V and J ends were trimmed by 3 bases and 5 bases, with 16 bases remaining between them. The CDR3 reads CASSFLDGGPETQYF. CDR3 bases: TGTGCCAGCAGTTTCCTCGACGGGGGCCCGGAGACCCAGTACTTC.

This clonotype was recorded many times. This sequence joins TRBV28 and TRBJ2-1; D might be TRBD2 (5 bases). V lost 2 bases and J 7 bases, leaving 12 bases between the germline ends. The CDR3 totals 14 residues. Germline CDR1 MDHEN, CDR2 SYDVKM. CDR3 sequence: CASSLARGGNEQFF. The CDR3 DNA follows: TGTGCCAGCAGTTTAGCCCGGGGTGGGAATGAGCAGTTCTTC.

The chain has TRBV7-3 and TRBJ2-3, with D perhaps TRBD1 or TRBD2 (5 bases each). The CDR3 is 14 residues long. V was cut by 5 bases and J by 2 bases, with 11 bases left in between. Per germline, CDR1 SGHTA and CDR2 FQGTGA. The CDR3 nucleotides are TGTGCCAGCAGCCTCGGGACGCTCACAGATACGCAGTATTTT. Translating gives CASSLGTLTDTQYF.

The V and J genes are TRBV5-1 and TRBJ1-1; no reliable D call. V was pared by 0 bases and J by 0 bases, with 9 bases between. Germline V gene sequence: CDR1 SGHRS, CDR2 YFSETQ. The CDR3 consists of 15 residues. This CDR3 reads CASSLGSLLNTEAFF. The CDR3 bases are TGCGCCAGCAGCTTGGGGAGCCTTTTGAACACTGAAGCTTTCTTT. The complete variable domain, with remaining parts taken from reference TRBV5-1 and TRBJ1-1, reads KAGVTQTPRYLIKTRGQQVTLSCSPISGHRSVSWYQQTPGQGLQFLFEYFSETQRNKGNFPGRFSGRQFSNSRSEMNVSTLELGDSALYLCASSLGSLLNTEAFFGQGTRLTVV.

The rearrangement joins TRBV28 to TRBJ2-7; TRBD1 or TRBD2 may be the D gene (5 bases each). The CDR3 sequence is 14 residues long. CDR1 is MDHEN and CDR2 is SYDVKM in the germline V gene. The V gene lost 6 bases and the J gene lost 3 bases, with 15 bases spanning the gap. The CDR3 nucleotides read TGTGCCAGCAGCCCGGGACGTCGGATCTACGAGCAGTACTTC. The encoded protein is CASSPGRRIYEQYF.

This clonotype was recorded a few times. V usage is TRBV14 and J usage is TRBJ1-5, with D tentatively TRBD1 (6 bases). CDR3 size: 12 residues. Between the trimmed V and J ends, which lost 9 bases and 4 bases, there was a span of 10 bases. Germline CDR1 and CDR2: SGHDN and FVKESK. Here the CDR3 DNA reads TGTGCCAGTGTACAGGGAAATCAGCCCCAGCATTTT. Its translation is CASVQGNQPQHF.

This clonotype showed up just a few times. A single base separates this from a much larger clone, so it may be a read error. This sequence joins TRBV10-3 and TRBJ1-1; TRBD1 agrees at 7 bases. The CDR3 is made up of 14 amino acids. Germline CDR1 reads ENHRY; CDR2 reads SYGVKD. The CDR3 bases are TGTGCCATCAGTGAACCGGGACAGAGCACTGAAGCTTCCTTT. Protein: CAISEPGQSTEASF.

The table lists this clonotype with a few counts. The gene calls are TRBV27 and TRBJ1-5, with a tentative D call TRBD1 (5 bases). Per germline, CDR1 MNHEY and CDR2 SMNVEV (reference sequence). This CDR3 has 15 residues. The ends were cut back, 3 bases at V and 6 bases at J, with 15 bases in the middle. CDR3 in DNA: TGTGCCAGCAGTTTTACCGGCAGGGATCGTCAGCCCCAGCATTTT. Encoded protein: CASSFTGRDRQPQHF.

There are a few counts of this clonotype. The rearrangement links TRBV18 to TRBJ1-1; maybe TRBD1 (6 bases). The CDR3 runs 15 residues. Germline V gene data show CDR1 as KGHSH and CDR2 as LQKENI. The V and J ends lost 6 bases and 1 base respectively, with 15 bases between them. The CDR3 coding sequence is TGTGCCAGCTCCCGGACAGACCTGCCGAACACTGAAGCTTTCTTT. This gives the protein CASSRTDLPNTEAFF.

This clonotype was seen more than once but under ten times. CDR3 protein: CSAASDSGTQYF. CDR3 sequence (DNA): TGCAGTGCTGCCTCCGACTCGGGGACCCAGTACTTC. The genes are TRBV20-1 and TRBJ2-5; D is uncertain. Germline V gene lookup returns CDR1 DFQATT and CDR2 SNEGSKA (reference sequence). The CDR3 length is 12 residues. V was pared by 5 bases and J by 7 bases, with 14 bases between.

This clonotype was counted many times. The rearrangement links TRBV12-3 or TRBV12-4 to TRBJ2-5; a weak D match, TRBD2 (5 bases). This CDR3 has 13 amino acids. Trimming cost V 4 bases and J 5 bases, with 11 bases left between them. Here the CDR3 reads CASSYEGWETQYF. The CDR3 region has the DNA TGTGCCAGCAGTTACGAGGGTTGGGAGACCCAGTACTTC.

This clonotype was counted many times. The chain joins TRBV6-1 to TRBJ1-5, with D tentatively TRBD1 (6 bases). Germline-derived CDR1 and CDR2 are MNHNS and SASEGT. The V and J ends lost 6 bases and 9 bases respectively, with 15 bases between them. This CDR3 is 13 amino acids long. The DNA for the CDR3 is TGTGCCAGCAGGGAACAGGGACCTCGGCCCCAGCATTTT. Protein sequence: CASREQGPRPQHF.

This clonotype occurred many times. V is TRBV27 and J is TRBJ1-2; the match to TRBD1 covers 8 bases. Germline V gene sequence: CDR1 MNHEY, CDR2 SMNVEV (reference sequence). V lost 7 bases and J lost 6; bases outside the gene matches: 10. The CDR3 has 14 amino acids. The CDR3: CASTSDRGIHGYTF. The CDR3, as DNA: TGTGCCAGCACCTCCGACAGGGGTATTCATGGCTACACCTTC.

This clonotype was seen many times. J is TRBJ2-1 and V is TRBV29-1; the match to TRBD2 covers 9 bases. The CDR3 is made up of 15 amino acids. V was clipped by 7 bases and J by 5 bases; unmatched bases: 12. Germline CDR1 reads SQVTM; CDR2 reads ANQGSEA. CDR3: CSARRGGGGDNEQFF. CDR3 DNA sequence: TGCAGCGCCCGTCGGGGCGGGGGGGGAGACAATGAGCAGTTCTTC.

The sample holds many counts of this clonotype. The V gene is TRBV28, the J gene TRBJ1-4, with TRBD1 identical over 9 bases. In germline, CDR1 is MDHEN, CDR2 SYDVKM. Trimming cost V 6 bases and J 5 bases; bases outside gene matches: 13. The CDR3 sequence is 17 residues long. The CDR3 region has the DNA TGTGCCAGCAGCCGACCTCACCTAACAGGGGGCAATGAAAAACTGTTTTTT. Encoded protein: CASSRPHLTGGNEKLFF.

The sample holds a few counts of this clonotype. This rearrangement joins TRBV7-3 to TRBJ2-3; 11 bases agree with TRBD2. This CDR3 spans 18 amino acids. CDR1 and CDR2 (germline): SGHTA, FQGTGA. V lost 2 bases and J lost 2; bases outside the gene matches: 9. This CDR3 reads CASSLGIAGGSLTDTQYF. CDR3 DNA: TGTGCCAGCAGCTTAGGGATAGCGGGAGGGAGCCTCACAGATACGCAGTATTTT.

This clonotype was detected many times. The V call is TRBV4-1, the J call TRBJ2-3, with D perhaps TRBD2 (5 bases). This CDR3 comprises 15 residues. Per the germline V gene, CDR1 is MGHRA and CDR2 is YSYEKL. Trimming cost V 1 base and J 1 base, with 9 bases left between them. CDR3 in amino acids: CASSQGTGGTDTQYF. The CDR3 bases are TGCGCCAGCAGCCAAGGCACCGGGGGCACAGATACGCAGTATTTT.

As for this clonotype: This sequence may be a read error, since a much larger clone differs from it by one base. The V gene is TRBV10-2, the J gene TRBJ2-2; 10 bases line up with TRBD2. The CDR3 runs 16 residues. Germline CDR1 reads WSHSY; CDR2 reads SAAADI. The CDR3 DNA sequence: TGCGCCAGCAGTGATTCAGCGGGAGGGAACACCGGGGAGCCGTTTTTT. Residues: CASSDSAGGNTGEPFF.

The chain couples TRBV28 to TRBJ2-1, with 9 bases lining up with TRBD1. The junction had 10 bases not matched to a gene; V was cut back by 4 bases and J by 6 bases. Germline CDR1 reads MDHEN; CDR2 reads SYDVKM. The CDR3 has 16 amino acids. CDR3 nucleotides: TGTGCCAGCAGTTCAACAGGGGGCTTTTTAAGCAATGAGCAGTTCTTC. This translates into CASSSTGGFLSNEQFF.

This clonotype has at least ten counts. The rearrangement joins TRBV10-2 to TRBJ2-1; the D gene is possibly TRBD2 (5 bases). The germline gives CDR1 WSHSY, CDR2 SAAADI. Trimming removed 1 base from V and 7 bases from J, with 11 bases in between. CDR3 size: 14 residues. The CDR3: CASSEFRGENEQFF. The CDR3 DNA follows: TGCGCCAGCAGTGAGTTTCGGGGTGAAAATGAGCAGTTCTTC.

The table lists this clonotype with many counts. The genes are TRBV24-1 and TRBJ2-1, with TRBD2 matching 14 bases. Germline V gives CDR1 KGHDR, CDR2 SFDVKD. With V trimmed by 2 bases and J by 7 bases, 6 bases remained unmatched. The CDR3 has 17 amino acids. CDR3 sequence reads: CATSDYGTSGSFNEQFF. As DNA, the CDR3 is TGTGCCACCAGTGATTACGGGACTAGCGGGAGTTTTAATGAGCAGTTCTTC.

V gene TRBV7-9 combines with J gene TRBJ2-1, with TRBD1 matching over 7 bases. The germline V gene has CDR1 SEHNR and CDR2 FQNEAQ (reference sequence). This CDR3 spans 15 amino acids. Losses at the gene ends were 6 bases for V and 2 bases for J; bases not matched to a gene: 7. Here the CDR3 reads CASSYRDSTYNEQFF. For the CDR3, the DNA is TGTGCCAGCAGTTACCGGGACAGCACCTACAATGAGCAGTTCTTC. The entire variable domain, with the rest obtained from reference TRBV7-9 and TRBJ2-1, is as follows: DTGVSQNPRHKITKRGQNVTFRCDPISEHNRLYWYRQTLGQGPEFLTYFQNEAQLEKSRLLSDRFSAERPKGSFSTLEIQRTEQGDSAMYLCASSYRDSTYNEQFFGPGTRLTVL.

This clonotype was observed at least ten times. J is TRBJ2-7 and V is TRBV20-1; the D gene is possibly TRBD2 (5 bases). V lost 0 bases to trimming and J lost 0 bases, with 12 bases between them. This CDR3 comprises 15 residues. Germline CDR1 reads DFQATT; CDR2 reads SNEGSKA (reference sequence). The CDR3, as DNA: TGCAGTGCTAGAGATGTGCGGGCAGGCTCCTACGAGCAGTACTTC. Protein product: CSARDVRAGSYEQYF.

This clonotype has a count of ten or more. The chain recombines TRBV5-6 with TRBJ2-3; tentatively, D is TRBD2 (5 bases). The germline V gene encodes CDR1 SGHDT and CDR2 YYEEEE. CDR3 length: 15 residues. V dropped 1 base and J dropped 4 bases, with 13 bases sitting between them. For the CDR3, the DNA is TGTGCCAGCAGCTTGAATCCCGGAGGAGCAGATACGCAGTATTTT. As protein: CASSLNPGGADTQYF. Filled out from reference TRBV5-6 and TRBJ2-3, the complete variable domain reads DAGVTQSPTHLIKTRGQQVTLRCSPKSGHDTVSWYQQALGQGPQFIFQYYEEEERQRGNFPDRFSGHQFPNYSSELNVNALLLGDSALYLCASSLNPGGADTQYFGPGTRLTVL.